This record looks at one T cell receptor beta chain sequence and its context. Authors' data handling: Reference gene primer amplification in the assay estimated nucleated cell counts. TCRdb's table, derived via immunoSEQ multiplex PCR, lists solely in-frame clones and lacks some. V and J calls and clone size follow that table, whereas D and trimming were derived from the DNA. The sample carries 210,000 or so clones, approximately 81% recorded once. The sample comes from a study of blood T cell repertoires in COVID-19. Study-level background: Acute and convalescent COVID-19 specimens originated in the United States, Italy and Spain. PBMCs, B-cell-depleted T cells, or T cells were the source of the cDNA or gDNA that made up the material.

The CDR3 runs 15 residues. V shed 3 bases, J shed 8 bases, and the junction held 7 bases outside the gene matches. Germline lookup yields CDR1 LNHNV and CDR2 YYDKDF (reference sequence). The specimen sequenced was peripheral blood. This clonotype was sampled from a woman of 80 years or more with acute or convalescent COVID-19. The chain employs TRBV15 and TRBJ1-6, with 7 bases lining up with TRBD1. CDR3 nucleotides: TGTGCCACCAGCAGTCGACAGGGAAAAGATTCACCCCTCCACTTT. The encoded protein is CATSSRQGKDSPLHF.